A selection of T cell receptor beta chains follows, all from one sample in a study of cytomegalovirus exposure and HLA in healthy donors. Assay used: immunoSEQ multiplex PCR; TCRdb lists only in-frame clones, some missing. The data contain nearly 100,000 clones, approximately 76% of them singletons. The source material was PBMCs. These receptors were taken from a woman aged 60 to 75 in good health and CMV-seropositive. Each CDR3 is given with its conserved first and last residue. The D gene is left open where the match is weak. Not every row has a clone size; where given, it reads once, few, many or a size class.

CASSYGLAEETQYF | TGTGCCAGCAGCTATGGACTAGCGGAAGAGACCCAGTACTTC | TRBV7-2 | - | TRBD2 | TRBJ2-5
CASSIGAGQDLLGNTIYF | TGTGCCAGTAGTATCGGAGCGGGGCAGGACCTCTTGGGAAACACCATATATTTT | TRBV19 | once | - | TRBJ1-3
CASSRRAFYNEQFF | TGTGCCAGCTCACGCAGGGCTTTCTACAATGAGCAGTTCTTC | TRBV9 | - | - | TRBJ2-1
CSANTDRITEAFF | TGCAGCGCCAATACGGACAGGATCACTGAAGCTTTCTTT | TRBV29-1 | few | TRBD1 | TRBJ1-1
CASSPIQTGADGYTF | TGTGCCAGCAGCCCTATCCAGACAGGGGCGGATGGCTACACCTTC | TRBV7-9 | - | TRBD1 | TRBJ1-2
CASSVAGGSYNEQFF | TGTGCCAGCAGCGTAGCGGGAGGTTCCTACAATGAGCAGTTCTTC | TRBV9 | - | TRBD2 | TRBJ2-1
CASRWAGINQPQHF | TGTGCCAGCAGATGGGCAGGCATCAATCAGCCCCAGCATTTT | TRBV28 | - | - | TRBJ1-5
CASSGGSHTGELFF | TGTGCCAGCAGTGGAGGGAGCCACACCGGGGAGCTGTTTTTT | TRBV2 | - | - | TRBJ2-2
CASSYSKGGAGYGYTF | TGTGCCAGCAGTTACTCGAAGGGAGGGGCAGGGTATGGCTACACCTTC | TRBV6-5 | - | - | TRBJ1-2
CASSYTGGANTGELFF | TGTGCCAGCAGTTACACGGGGGGGGCGAACACCGGGGAGCTGTTTTTT | TRBV6-5 | - | TRBD2 | TRBJ2-2
CASRFGSGNTIYF | TGTGCCTCTCGGTTTGGTTCTGGAAACACCATATATTTT | TRBV30 | - | - | TRBJ1-3
CASSFPPRTGDVTDTQYF | TGTGCCAGCAGTTTTCCGCCTAGGACAGGGGATGTGACAGATACGCAGTATTTT | TRBV28 | - | TRBD1 | TRBJ2-3
CASSWDRDTTNTEAFF | TGTGCCAGCAGTTGGGACAGGGATACAACGAACACTGAAGCTTTCTTT | TRBV6-6 | once | TRBD1 | TRBJ1-1
CASSQEQGRETQYF | TGCGCCAGCAGCCAAGAACAGGGTAGGGAGACCCAGTACTTC | TRBV4-1 | - | - | TRBJ2-5
CASSYTDRNNSPLHF | TGTGCCAGCAGCTACACGGACAGGAATAATTCACCCCTCCACTTT | TRBV13 | once | TRBD1 | TRBJ1-6
CASSPGLALTRGDGQFF | TGTGCCAGCAGCCCGGGACTAGCGTTAACCCGCGGGGATGGGCAGTTCTTC | TRBV28 | - | TRBD2 | TRBJ2-1
CATSRGQLYGGNTIYF | TGTGCCACCAGCAGGGGGCAGTTGTATGGAGGAAACACCATATATTTT | TRBV15 | - | - | TRBJ1-3
CASNMDFRNTEAFF | TGTGCCAGCAATATGGACTTTCGGAACACTGAAGCTTTCTTT | TRBV2 | - | - | TRBJ1-1
CASSLTTSTDTQYF | TGTGCCAGCAGTCTCACCACTAGCACAGATACGCAGTATTTT | TRBV6-6 | - | - | TRBJ2-3
CASSAADSIYEQYF | TGCGCCAGCAGCGCGGCGGACAGCATATACGAGCAGTACTTC | TRBV5-1 | - | - | TRBJ2-7
CAIRDRDTGELFF | TGTGCCATCAGGGACAGGGACACCGGGGAGCTGTTTTTT | TRBV10-3 | - | TRBD1 | TRBJ2-2
CASSYSSVVNTEAFF | TGTGCCAGCAGTTACTCGTCAGTCGTGAACACTGAAGCTTTCTTT | TRBV6-5 | few | - | TRBJ1-1
CSAGREDGYTF | TGCAGTGCTGGTAGGGAGGATGGCTACACCTTC | TRBV20-1 | - | - | TRBJ1-2
CASSLGLAGVETQYF | TGTGCCAGCAGCTTAGGTCTAGCGGGAGTGGAGACCCAGTACTTC | TRBV13 | - | TRBD2 | TRBJ2-5
CASSADRIETQYF | TGTGCCAGCAGCGCCGACAGGATAGAGACCCAGTACTTC | TRBV9 | - | - | TRBJ2-5
CASRPGTLGYMEQFF | TGTGCCAGCAGGCCCGGGACACTTGGTTACATGGAGCAGTTCTTC | TRBV7-9 | - | - | TRBJ2-1
CTSSQATNGNEQFF | TGCACCAGCAGCCAAGCCACTAACGGCAATGAGCAGTTCTTC | TRBV1 | once | - | TRBJ2-1
CASSPPGRGNTEAFF | TGTGCCAGCTCACCACCGGGCAGGGGGAACACTGAAGCTTTCTTT | TRBV18 | - | - | TRBJ1-1
CASSGDSNQPQHF | TGTGCCAGCAGTGGAGATAGCAATCAGCCCCAGCATTTT | TRBV27 | - | - | TRBJ1-5
CASRRGIDQPQHF | TGTGCCAGCAGGCGGGGGATCGACCAGCCCCAGCATTTT | TRBV27 | - | - | TRBJ1-5
CASSYPKEAQYF | TGCGCCAGCAGCTACCCCAAAGAGGCCCAGTACTTC | TRBV5-1 | - | - | TRBJ2-5
CAWRTPGVAYEQYF | TGTGCCTGGAGGACCCCCGGGGTGGCCTACGAGCAGTACTTC | TRBV30 | - | - | TRBJ2-7
CASSYRDRVYEQYF | TGTGCCAGCAGCTACCGGGACAGGGTTTACGAGCAGTACTTC | TRBV13 | - | TRBD1 | TRBJ2-7
CASSYGAVSTDTQYF | TGTGCCAGCAGCTATGGGGCAGTTAGCACAGATACGCAGTATTTT | TRBV5-6 | - | - | TRBJ2-3
CASSYSLAGGPGSQYF | TGTGCCAGCAGTTACTCGCTAGCGGGAGGGCCGGGGTCGCAGTATTTT | TRBV6-5 | few | TRBD2 | TRBJ2-3
CASSPSGPNSYEQYF | TGTGCCAGCTCACCTAGCGGCCCTAACTCCTACGAGCAGTACTTC | TRBV18 | - | - | TRBJ2-7
CASSIDRGVYNEQFF | TGTGCCAGCAGCATAGACAGGGGTGTTTACAATGAGCAGTTCTTC | TRBV5-4 | - | TRBD1 | TRBJ2-1
CASRVTGGHGEQFF | TGTGCCAGCAGGGTAACGGGGGGGCACGGGGAGCAGTTCTTC | TRBV7-3 | - | TRBD2 | TRBJ2-1
CASSPQGLVDNEQFF | TGTGCCAGCTCACCACAAGGACTAGTCGACAATGAGCAGTTCTTC | TRBV18 | - | TRBD2 | TRBJ2-1
CASSLGGSLTFAREQYF | TGTGCCAGCAGCTTGGGCGGGTCCCTAACCTTTGCTAGGGAGCAGTACTTC | TRBV5-6 | - | - | TRBJ2-7
CASSYFSRGEREATGELFF | TGTGCCAGCAGTTATTTTTCTCGCGGTGAAAGGGAGGCCACCGGGGAGCTGTTTTTT | TRBV28 | once | - | TRBJ2-2
CASSPDLLQNTEAFF | TGCGCCAGCAGTCCCGACTTGCTCCAGAACACTGAAGCTTTCTTT | TRBV5-1 | few | - | TRBJ1-1
CASTRATGQGGYTF | TGTGCCAGCACCCGGGCGACAGGACAAGGGGGCTACACCTTC | TRBV2 | few | - | TRBJ1-2
CASSIPGQGSYEQYF | TGTGCCAGCAGCATACCGGGACAGGGCAGCTACGAGCAGTACTTC | TRBV28 | - | TRBD1 | TRBJ2-7
CASSQAQGTGELFF | TGCGCCAGCAGCCAAGCCCAGGGCACCGGGGAGCTGTTTTTT | TRBV4-1 | - | - | TRBJ2-2
CASSRTSGSSYEQYF | TGTGCCAGCAGCCGGACTAGCGGGAGCTCCTACGAGCAGTACTTC | TRBV6-4 | - | TRBD2 | TRBJ2-7
CASRSPPGGDNEQFF | TGTGCCAGCAGGTCGCCCCCGGGGGGAGACAATGAGCAGTTCTTC | TRBV5-4 | - | TRBD2 | TRBJ2-1
CASSEARSGVGEQYF | TGTGCCAGCAGTGAAGCACGTTCAGGGGTGGGCGAGCAGTACTTC | TRBV2 | - | - | TRBJ2-7
CASSAGTSGSHEQYF | TGTGCCAGTAGTGCCGGGACTAGCGGGAGCCACGAGCAGTACTTC | TRBV19 | - | TRBD2 | TRBJ2-7
CASSFQGSSYNEQFF | TGTGCCAGCAGCTTTCAGGGGAGCTCCTACAATGAGCAGTTCTTC | TRBV7-9 | - | - | TRBJ2-1
CSARLQETQYF | TGCAGTGCTAGACTCCAAGAGACCCAGTACTTC | TRBV20-1 | once | - | TRBJ2-5
CASLGAGLNTYNEQFF | TGCGCCAGCCTAGGAGCGGGACTGAATACCTACAATGAGCAGTTCTTC | TRBV10-2 | - | TRBD2 | TRBJ2-1
CASSIEAPGLWGYTF | TGTGCCAGTAGTATCGAGGCCCCGGGTTTGTGGGGCTACACCTTC | TRBV19 | - | - | TRBJ1-2
CASSTRQDRQEQYF | TGCGCCAGCAGCACCCGACAGGACAGGCAGGAGCAGTACTTC | TRBV4-1 | - | TRBD1 | TRBJ2-7
CASSLALQMNTEAFF | TGTGCCAGCAGCTTAGCGCTACAGATGAACACTGAAGCTTTCTTT | TRBV7-2 | - | - | TRBJ1-1
CASSPGQGYFSYEQYF | TGTGCCAGTAGTCCCGGACAGGGCTACTTCTCCTACGAGCAGTACTTC | TRBV19 | - | TRBD1 | TRBJ2-7
CASSLSWGEYQPQHF | TGTGCCAGCAGTCTAAGTTGGGGAGAATATCAGCCCCAGCATTTT | TRBV6-1 | few | - | TRBJ1-5
CAWVGLAGLNNEQFF | TGTGCCTGGGTGGGACTAGCGGGATTAAACAATGAGCAGTTCTTC | TRBV30 | - | TRBD2 | TRBJ2-1